This TCR beta chain was recorded in a study of blood T cell repertoires in COVID-19 (dated by TCRdb to 2019 to 2021). In the study overall: Collaborator samples came from the United States, Italy and Spain and covered acute and convalescent phases of COVID-19. The prospective study material was composed of cDNA or gDNA derived from T cells, B-cell-depleted T cells, or PBMCs. Subjects who had been exposed to COVID-19, were actively infected with it, or had recovered from it provided the deeply sampled blood TCRbeta repertoires that made up the dataset. A freely available public database, intended as a resource for researchers studying the immune response to SARS-CoV-2, is where the repertoires were released. The samples were drawn from two sources: the first 160 participants of the ongoing ImmuneRACE study, and fewer than 1,500 subjects contributed by 6 global collaborators. The sample metadata nearly always contained a de-identified subject ID, COVID-19 status, age in years and sex. HLA class I and class II types, where available, came from metadata supplied by the sample provider rather than from assay-based typing. Findings and caveats that apply to the study as a whole: The quantity of clinical and demographic metadata differed by source and by participant and was supplied without curation.

As regards this clone: No antigen is known for it. No base-level quality is on record; no much larger clone is a single base apart.

CDR1 and CDR2, per the germline V gene, are SGDLS and YYNGEE. The germline ends are 16 bases apart after V is trimmed by 4 bases and J by 9 bases. The CDR3, cysteine through phenylalanine, is 13 amino acids long. Just the 39-base CDR3 DNA is kept, in frame starting at base 1. In Seattle, one collaborating source enrolled patients while the infection was active and tracked those patients longitudinally over the course of disease. The collaborating institutions used their own protocols to collect whole blood in K2EDTA tubes. For TCRbeta analysis, collaborator samples were shipped as frozen whole blood, as isolated PBMCs, or as DNA extracted from either sample type. The immunoSEQ Assay, a bias-controlled multiplex PCR, was used to amplify TCRbeta CDR3 regions from genomic DNA. The authors' analysis ran thus. Within the assay, amplification of reference gene primers was used to estimate how many nucleated cells each sample contained. Sequence reads were collapsed and filtered to measure the absolute abundance of every unique TCRbeta CDR3 rearrangement. For each sample, productive Simpson clonality was calculated as the square root of Simpson's diversity index over productive rearrangements. TCRdb took over this immuneACCESS table, retaining in-frame rearrangements with V and J assigned. Such tables are incomplete; in checked studies, under half of the missing clones stem from an unresolved V gene, and the remainder is unexplained. V and J calls and clone size are given by that table; D and trimming were obtained from the DNA. A total of about 220,000 clones appear in this sample, about 88% of them only once. The ten largest clones add up to roughly a tenth of the sample.

The TCR sequence derives from a woman between 50 and 59 years old with COVID-19, enrolled during active disease. The material sequenced was peripheral blood. The chain uses TRBV9 and TRBJ1-1; 5 matching bases give a weak D call of TRBD1. The sequenced DNA is TGTGCCAGCAGCTTCCTAGCGGGGGGGAAAGCTTTCTTT. This is translated as CASSFLAGGKAFF.